Listed below are T cell receptor beta chains from one sample, sequenced in a study of cytomegalovirus exposure and HLA in healthy donors. Clones were sequenced by immunoSEQ multiplex PCR, and TCRdb holds only the in-frame ones, with some missing. In the table there are over 200,000 clones, about 78% of which are singletons. The material sequenced was PBMCs. The receptors shown here come from a male donor in good health and CMV-seronegative. CDR3s include the opening cysteine and the closing phenylalanine or tryptophan. The D gene is left open where the match is weak. Some rows have no size entry. The others give once, few or many, or a class for an expanded clone.

NA,TRBJ2-3,NA,TRBV6-1,NA,CASSFGQGAPDF
NA,TRBJ2-5,NA,TRBV19,TGTGCCAGTAGTTCCCATGCCCCGGCAGGGACCCAGTACTTC,CASSSHAPAGTQYF
NA,TRBJ2-2,TRBD2,TRBV6-1,TGTGCCAGCAGCCTAAGGCGGGAGGGACCCGGGGAGCTGTTTTTT,CASSLRREGPGELFF
NA,TRBJ1-2,NA,TRBV19,TGTGCCAGTATCTCGAGAGGGCCTCCCTATGGCTACACCTTC,CASISRGPPYGYTF
NA,TRBJ1-2,NA,TRBV14,TGTGCCAGCAGCCACAGACAGAACTATGGCTACACCTTC,CASSHRQNYGYTF
NA,TRBJ2-1,NA,TRBV27,TGTGCCAGCAGTCAACAAAACAATGAGCAGTTCTTC,CASSQQNNEQFF
NA,TRBJ1-2,NA,TRBV23-1,TGCGCCAGCAGTCAAACCCCCCGGACAGCCGGATTCTATGGCTACACCTTC,CASSQTPRTAGFYGYTF
NA,TRBJ2-7,NA,TRBV28,TGTGCCAGCACCGCTAGTAGGAAGACCGGCGAGCAGTACTTC,CASTASRKTGEQYF
NA,TRBJ2-2,TRBD2,TRBV5-1,TGCGCCAGCAGCTTGGAGAGCGGGAGGGGGCCCGGGGAGCTGTTTTTT,CASSLESGRGPGELFF
NA,TRBJ1-2,NA,TRBV28,TGTGCCAGCAGTTTATCCTTTCAGAGGGGTTCGGGGAAACAGGGTAACTATGGCTACACCTTC,CASSLSFQRGSGKQGNYGYTF
NA,TRBJ2-6,TRBD1,TRBV5-4,TGTGCCAGCAGCGGGATACAGGGGGCTGGGGCCAACGTCCTGACTTTC,CASSGIQGAGANVLTF
NA,TRBJ2-7,TRBD2,TRBV29-1,TGCAGCGTTGCGGGGGGGAACCCCTTCTACGAGCAGTACTTC,CSVAGGNPFYEQYF
NA,TRBJ2-3,NA,TRBV18,TGTGCCAGCTCACTAAACAGGGAACAGCAGGGAGATACGCAGTATTTT,CASSLNREQQGDTQYF
NA,TRBJ2-1,TRBD2,TRBV19,TGTGCCAGTAGATCGGGTAGCGGGAGGTCCTACAATGAGCAGTTCTTC,CASRSGSGRSYNEQFF
NA,TRBJ2-5,TRBD2,TRBV5-6,TGTGCCAGCAGCGACCCAGCGGGAGGGCCGGGAAAGACCCAGTACTTC,CASSDPAGGPGKTQYF
once,TRBJ2-5,NA,TRBV18,TGTGCCAGCTCCCCAAATAGGGGGACACAAGAGACCCAGTACTTC,CASSPNRGTQETQYF